The T cell receptor (beta chain) under discussion was sequenced for a study of shared clonotypes between healthy human individuals. CD4+ cell separation produced CD45RA+ naive and CD45RA-negative memory subsets. CDR1 MNHEY and CDR2 SVGAGI come from the germline V gene. CDR3 length: 14 residues. V shed 5 bases and J shed 4 bases, with 14 bases lying between them. Repertoires were generated with immunoSEQ multiplex PCR, while TCRdb's copy carries only in-frame clones and drops some. The repertoire consists of millions of clones, with 85% to 95% occurring once and the leading ten covering under 0.15%. The sequence derives from a man aged 18 to 30 in good health. The source material was naive CD4+ T cells sorted from blood. The subset here: CD45RA+ positively selected. The rearrangement joins TRBV6-5 to TRBJ1-2; D unclear. CDR3 nucleotide sequence: TGTGCCAGCAGTCGATTCCGGGTATCCTATGGCTACACCTTC. Its protein product is CASSRFRVSYGYTF.